This is a list of T cell receptor beta chains from one sample in a study of T-cell memory formation after mild COVID-19. Using its own MiXCR run on the 5' RACE reads, TCRdb lists one record per CDR3 protein. The table includes some 180,000 distinct CDR3 sequences, under 15% detected once. The specimen was PBMCs or a T cell subset sorted from them (not recorded which). The receptors were sampled from a man between 18 and 29 years old who had mild COVID-19 (a few samples of this study predate the infection). Cell type and time point are not known. Each CDR3 is given with its conserved first and last residue. D genes are given only for firm matches. A clone size is listed for some rows: how often the clone was seen (once, few, many), or a class if it is expanded.

clone_size d_call j_call v_call cdr3_nt cdr3_aa
few TRBD2 TRBJ2-1 TRBV20-1 TGCAGTGCTAGATTACTAGCGGGGGGATATGAGCAGTTCTTC CSARLLAGGYEQFF
- - TRBJ1-5 TRBV11-2 TGTGCCAGCAGCCGCCACCTGGAGCCCCAGCATTTT CASSRHLEPQHF
- - TRBJ1-5 TRBV5-1 TGCGCCAGCAGCTCGGGGACGGACAATCAGCCCCAGCATTTT CASSSGTDNQPQHF
few - TRBJ1-6 TRBV5-1 TGCGCCAGCAGCTTGGAGCTGGGTTCACCCCTCCACTTT CASSLELGSPLHF
- TRBD1 TRBJ2-3 TRBV10-3 TGTGCCATCAGTGCCGGACCAGGGGGTACAGATACGCAGTATTTT CAISAGPGGTDTQYF
few - TRBJ2-3 TRBV4-1 TGCGCCAGCAGCACCGGGGGGCGGGGAGCAATAGATACGCAGTATTTT CASSTGGRGAIDTQYF
- - TRBJ1-2 TRBV4-2 TGTGCCAGCAGCGCCGCAGTTTCTAACTATGGCTACACCTTC CASSAAVSNYGYTF
few - TRBJ1-2 TRBV15 TGTGCCACCAGCAGGTCGGGAGCACGGGGAGCTAACTATGGCTACACCTTC CATSRSGARGANYGYTF
- - TRBJ2-5 TRBV5-1 TGCGCCAGCAGCTTGGCCGAGGTAGTACTAGGGAAGACCCAGTACTTC CASSLAEVVLGKTQYF
few - TRBJ1-2 TRBV7-3 TGTGCCAGCAGCTTAGGAGCAGGGACGTTATTAGAAGGCTACACCTTC CASSLGAGTLLEGYTF
- - TRBJ2-7 TRBV18 TGTGCCAGCTCACCACAGGGCTACTACGAGCAGTACTTC CASSPQGYYEQYF
- - TRBJ2-2 TRBV5-1 TGCGCCAGCAGCTCGGGAGACAGAAACACCGGGGAGCTGTTTTTT CASSSGDRNTGELFF
few TRBD1 TRBJ2-4 TRBV18 TGTGCCAGCTCACCCAGCGGACAGGGCGATATTCAGTACTTC CASSPSGQGDIQYF
- - TRBJ1-2 TRBV20-1 TGCAGTGCTAGACTGGACAGCAGTTGGTCCACCTTC CSARLDSSWSTF
- - TRBJ2-1 TRBV4-1 TGCGCCAGCAGCCAAGATCGGGTGGGGGCCGTCTACAATGAGCAGTTCTTC CASSQDRVGAVYNEQFF
few TRBD2 TRBJ2-3 TRBV4-2 TGTGCCAGCAGCCAAGATCTTGCAGCGGGGGGGGAAGATACGCAGTATTTT CASSQDLAAGGEDTQYF
many - TRBJ2-2 TRBV5-1 TGCGCCAGCAGCATGGGGGGAATCACCGGGGAGCTGTTTTTT CASSMGGITGELFF
- - TRBJ2-2 TRBV7-2 TGTGCCAGCAGCTTAGTCGGGGGCAACACCGGGGAGCTGTTTTTT CASSLVGGNTGELFF
- TRBD2 TRBJ2-1 TRBV19 TGTGCCAGTAGTATAACGGGACTAGTACCCTACAATGAGCAGTTCTTC CASSITGLVPYNEQFF
many - TRBJ2-2 TRBV7-8 TGTGCCAGCAGCTCGAGGACAACGAACACCGGGGAGCTGTTTTTT CASSSRTTNTGELFF
- TRBD2 TRBJ2-3 TRBV20-1 TGCAGTGCTCCCGCGGGGGTGACAGATACGCAGTATTTT CSAPAGVTDTQYF
- - TRBJ2-1 TRBV12-3/TRBV12-4 TGTGCCAGCAGTTATGCAGGATTTGTGGATGAGCAGTTCTTC CASSYAGFVDEQFF
few - TRBJ2-5 TRBV7-2 TGTGCCAGCAGCTTAGATGTTCCCACGCAGTACTTC CASSLDVPTQYF
few - TRBJ2-1 TRBV5-8 TGTGCCAGCAGAGTAGCGCGCGTACAGTTCTTC CASRVARVQFF
- - TRBJ2-5 TRBV6-2/TRBV6-3 TGTGCCAGCAGTTCAGAGCGGGTGGCTGAAGAGACCCAGTACTTC CASSSERVAEETQYF
few - TRBJ2-7 TRBV3-1 TGTGCCAGCAGCCAAGCGGGCAGGGCGAGCGAGCAGTACTTC CASSQAGRASEQYF
few - TRBJ1-5 TRBV5-1 TGCGCCAGCAGCCCCGGTACTACCGTCAATCAGCCCCAGCATTTT CASSPGTTVNQPQHF
few TRBD2 TRBJ2-1 TRBV3-1 TGTGCCAGCAGCCTAGCGGGCGGGGGCTCCTACAATGAGCAGTTCTTC CASSLAGGGSYNEQFF
- TRBD1 TRBJ2-7 TRBV10-1 TGCGCCAGCAGTGCTGACAGGGGGCTGAACGAGCAGTACTTC CASSADRGLNEQYF
- - TRBJ2-7 TRBV12-3/TRBV12-4 TGTGCCAGCAGTTTATTCGACAGCCCGTCCTCCGAGCAGTACTTC CASSLFDSPSSEQYF
- - TRBJ1-4 TRBV25-1 TGTGCCAGCAGCGGGGGCCCTCTTAATGAAAAACTGTTTTTT CASSGGPLNEKLFF
few - TRBJ2-1 TRBV4-3 TGCGCCAGCAGCCAAGATTTTGGGCTCTACAATGAGCAGTTCTTC CASSQDFGLYNEQFF
few TRBD1 TRBJ1-4 TRBV6-5 TGTGCCAGCAGTTCGTACAGGGGGCTGGAGAAACTGTTTTTT CASSSYRGLEKLFF
few - TRBJ1-3 TRBV27 TGTGCCAGCAGTTTTCGGGGGGCTGGAGGAAACACCATATATTTT CASSFRGAGGNTIYF
few - TRBJ2-3 TRBV24-1 TGTGCCACCAGTGATCGGGGACTGGGAACAGATACGCAGTATTTT CATSDRGLGTDTQYF
- TRBD1 TRBJ2-2 TRBV28 TGTGCCAGCAGGCGGTCAGGGGGTGCCGGGGAGCTGTTTTTT CASRRSGGAGELFF